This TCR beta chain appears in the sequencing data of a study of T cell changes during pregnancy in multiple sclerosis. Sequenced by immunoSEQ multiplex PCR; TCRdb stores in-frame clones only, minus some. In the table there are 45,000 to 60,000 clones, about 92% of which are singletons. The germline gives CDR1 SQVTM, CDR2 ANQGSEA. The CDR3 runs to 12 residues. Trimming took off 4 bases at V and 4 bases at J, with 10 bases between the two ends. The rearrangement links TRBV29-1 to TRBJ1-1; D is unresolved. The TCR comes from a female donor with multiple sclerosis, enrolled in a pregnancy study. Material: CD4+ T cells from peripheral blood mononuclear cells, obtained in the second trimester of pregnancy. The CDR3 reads CSVAVGSTEAFF. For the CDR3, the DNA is TGCAGCGTTGCGGTGGGGAGCACTGAAGCTTTCTTT.